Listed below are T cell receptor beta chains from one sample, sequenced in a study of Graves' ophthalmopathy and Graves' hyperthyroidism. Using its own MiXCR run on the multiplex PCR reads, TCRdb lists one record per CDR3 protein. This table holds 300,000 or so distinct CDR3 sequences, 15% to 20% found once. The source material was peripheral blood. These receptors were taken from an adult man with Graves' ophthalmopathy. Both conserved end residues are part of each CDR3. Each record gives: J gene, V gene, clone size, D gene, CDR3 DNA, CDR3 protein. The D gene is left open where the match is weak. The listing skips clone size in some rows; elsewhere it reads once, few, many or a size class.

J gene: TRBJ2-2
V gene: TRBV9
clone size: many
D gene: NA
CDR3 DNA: TGTGCCAGCAGCGTTGGCGAGGGGCCCGGGGAGCTGTTTTTT
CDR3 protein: CASSVGEGPGELFF

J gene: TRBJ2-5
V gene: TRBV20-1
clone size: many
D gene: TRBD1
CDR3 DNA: TGCAGTGCTAGAGATGGGCAGGGGGCTCGGGAGACCCAGTACTTC
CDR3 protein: CSARDGQGARETQYF

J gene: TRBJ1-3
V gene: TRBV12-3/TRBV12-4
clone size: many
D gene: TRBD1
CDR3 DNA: TGTGCCAGCCGTCTAGCAGGGGGCAGAAACACCATATATTTT
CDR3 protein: CASRLAGGRNTIYF

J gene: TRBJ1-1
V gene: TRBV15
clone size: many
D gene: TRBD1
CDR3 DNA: TGTGCCACCAGCAAAGACAGGGGGAGTGAAACTGAAGCTTTCTTT
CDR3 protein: CATSKDRGSETEAFF

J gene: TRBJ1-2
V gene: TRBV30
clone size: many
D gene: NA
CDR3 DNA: TGTGCCTGGAGTAAAGGGGGACTTGGCTATGGCTACACCTTC
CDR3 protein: CAWSKGGLGYGYTF

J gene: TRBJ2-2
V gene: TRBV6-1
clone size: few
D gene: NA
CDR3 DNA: TGTGCCAGCAGAGCGGTTGAGTACACCGGGGAGCTGTTTTTT
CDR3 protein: CASRAVEYTGELFF

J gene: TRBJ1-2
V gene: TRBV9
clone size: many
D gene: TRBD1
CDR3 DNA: TGTGCCAGCAGCGTATATACCTCAGGGGGCGAGGGCTACACCTTC
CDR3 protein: CASSVYTSGGEGYTF

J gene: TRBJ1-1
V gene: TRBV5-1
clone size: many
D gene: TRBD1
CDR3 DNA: TGTGCCAGCAGTTCGGGACAGGCGAACACTGAAGCTTTCTTT
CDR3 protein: CASSSGQANTEAFF

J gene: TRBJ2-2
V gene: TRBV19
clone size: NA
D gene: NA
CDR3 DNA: TGTGCCAGTAGAGACCCGGAGGCGAACACCGGGGAGCTGTTTTTT
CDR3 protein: CASRDPEANTGELFF

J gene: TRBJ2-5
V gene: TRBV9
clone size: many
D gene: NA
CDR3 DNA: TGTGCCAGCAGCGTTCCTTCTGAGACCCAGTACTTC
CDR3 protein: CASSVPSETQYF